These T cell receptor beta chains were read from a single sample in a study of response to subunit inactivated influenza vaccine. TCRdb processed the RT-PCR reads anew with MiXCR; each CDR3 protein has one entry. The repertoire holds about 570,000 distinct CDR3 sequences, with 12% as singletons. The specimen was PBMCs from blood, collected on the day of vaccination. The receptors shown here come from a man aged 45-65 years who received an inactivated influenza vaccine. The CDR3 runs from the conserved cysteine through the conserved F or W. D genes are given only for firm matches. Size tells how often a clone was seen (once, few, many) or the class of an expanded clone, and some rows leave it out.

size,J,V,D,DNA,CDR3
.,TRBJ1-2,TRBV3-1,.,TGTGCCAGCAGCCAAGGGGCCCAGGGAACTGGGGGCTACACCTTC,CASSQGAQGTGGYTF
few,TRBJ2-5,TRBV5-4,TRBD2,TGTGCCAGCAGCGGGGGACTAGCGGTACAAGAGACCCAGTACTTC,CASSGGLAVQETQYF
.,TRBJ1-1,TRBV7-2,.,TGTGCCAGCAGTCTACGAGGGGGGTCGGACACTGAAGCTTTCTTT,CASSLRGGSDTEAFF
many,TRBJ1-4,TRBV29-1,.,TGCAGCGTAGGTACCCCCGCGGAAAAACTGTTTTTT,CSVGTPAEKLFF
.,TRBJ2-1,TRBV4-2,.,TGTGCCAGCAGCCAAGATTTAACAGCGAACAATGAGCAGTTCTTC,CASSQDLTANNEQFF
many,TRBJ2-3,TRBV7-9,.,TGTGCCAGCAGCTCAGGGTTCACAGGCAGCACAGATACGCAGTATTTT,CASSSGFTGSTDTQYF
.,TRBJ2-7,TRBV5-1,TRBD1,TGCGCCAGCAGGGACACAGGGGGTTCCTACGAGCAGTACTTC,CASRDTGGSYEQYF
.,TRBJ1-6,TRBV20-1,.,TGCAGTGCTAGACCCGACAGGTGGGAGAATTCACCCCTCCACTTT,CSARPDRWENSPLHF
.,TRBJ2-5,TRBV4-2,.,TGTGCCAGCAGCCAAGATTTTGGACAGCAAGAGACCCAGTACTTC,CASSQDFGQQETQYF
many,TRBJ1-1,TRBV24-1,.,TGTGCCACCTCAGCCGGGGAGAACACTGAAGCTTTCTTT,CATSAGENTEAFF
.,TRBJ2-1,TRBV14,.,TGTGCCAGCAGCCATGGCCCCCCCCACAATGAGCAGTTCTTC,CASSHGPPHNEQFF
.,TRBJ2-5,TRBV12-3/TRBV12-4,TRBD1,TGTGCCACCGGACAGGGGGCGCTTTTGGAGACCCAGTACTTC,CATGQGALLETQYF
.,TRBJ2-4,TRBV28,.,TGTGCCAGCAGTTTACCGGGAGAAAACATTCACTACTTC,CASSLPGENIHYF
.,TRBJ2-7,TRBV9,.,TGTGCCAGCAGCGTAGACCCGACGGCTACCTACGAGCAGTACTTC,CASSVDPTATYEQYF
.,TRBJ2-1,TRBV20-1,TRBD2,TGCAGTGCTAGAGGGGCATACCAGCAAGGGAGGGACTACAATGAGCAGTTCTTC,CSARGAYQQGRDYNEQFF
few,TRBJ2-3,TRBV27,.,TGTGCCAGCAGTTTTCTCTTAGGCAGGGGACAAGATACGCAGTATTTT,CASSFLLGRGQDTQYF
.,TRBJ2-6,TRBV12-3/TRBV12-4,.,TGTGCCAGCAGTTCGGTGAGCTCTGGGGCCAACGTCCTGACTTTC,CASSSVSSGANVLTF
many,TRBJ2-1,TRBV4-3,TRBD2,TGCGCCAGCAGCCAGGAAAGACTAGCGGTTTACAATGAGCAGTTCTTC,CASSQERLAVYNEQFF
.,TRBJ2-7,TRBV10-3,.,TGTGCCATCAGTGAGCTGGCAGGGGCCGCCTACGAGCAGTACTTC,CAISELAGAAYEQYF
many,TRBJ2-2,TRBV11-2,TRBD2,TGTGCCAGCAGCCCGGACGTAGCGGGGTTTAGGGAGCTGTTTTTT,CASSPDVAGFRELFF
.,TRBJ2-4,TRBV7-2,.,TGTGCCAGCAGCCAAGGGGCGGAGGGCATTCAGTACTTC,CASSQGAEGIQYF
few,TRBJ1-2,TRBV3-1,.,TGTGCCAGCAGCGACATCCCCTGGGGTGGCTACACCTTC,CASSDIPWGGYTF
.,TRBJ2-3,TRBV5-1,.,TGCGCCAGCAGACGCAGGGATGAGCGGGGCACAGATACGCAGTATTTT,CASRRRDERGTDTQYF
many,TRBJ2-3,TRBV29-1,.,TGCAGCGTTAAGGCGTACACAGATACGCAGTATTTT,CSVKAYTDTQYF
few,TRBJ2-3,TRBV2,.,TGTGCCAGCAGTGAAGTACAGGGCATCACAGATACGCAGTATTTT,CASSEVQGITDTQYF
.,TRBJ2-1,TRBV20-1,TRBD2,TGCAGTGCTAGAATGGGAGGGAGCTCCTACAATGAGCAGTTCTTC,CSARMGGSSYNEQFF